Listed below are T cell receptor beta chains from one sample, sequenced in a study of blood T cell repertoires in COVID-19. Profiling relied on immunoSEQ multiplex PCR, and the TCRdb table lists in-frame clones only, not all of them. The table records roughly 72,000 clones, about four fifths of them present only once. The sequenced sample consisted of peripheral blood. All receptors come from a woman older than 75 with acute or convalescent COVID-19. Each CDR3 is given with its conserved first and last residue. D genes are given only for firm matches. Not all rows give a size; the values are once, few, many and, for expanded clones, a class.

j_gene: TRBJ1-5
d_gene: -
abundance: -
v_gene: TRBV12-3/TRBV12-4
CDR3aa: CASKGEWNQPQHF
CDR3nt: TGTGCCAGCAAGGGGGAGTGGAATCAGCCCCAGCATTTT

j_gene: TRBJ2-5
d_gene: TRBD1
abundance: -
v_gene: TRBV7-9
CDR3aa: CASSLGTVKEETQYF
CDR3nt: TGTGCCAGCAGTCTAGGGACAGTAAAGGAAGAGACCCAGTACTTC

j_gene: TRBJ2-5
d_gene: TRBD2
abundance: -
v_gene: TRBV24-1
CDR3aa: CATSDLTSGSTQTQYF
CDR3nt: TGTGCCACCAGTGACCTGACTAGCGGGAGCACTCAGACCCAGTACTTC

j_gene: TRBJ2-1
d_gene: -
abundance: -
v_gene: TRBV5-4
CDR3aa: CASSPFGGISYNEQFF
CDR3nt: TGTGCCAGCAGCCCGTTTGGGGGCATCTCCTACAATGAGCAGTTCTTC

j_gene: TRBJ1-1
d_gene: -
abundance: -
v_gene: TRBV7-2
CDR3aa: CASSPQTLRPGGTEAFF
CDR3nt: TGTGCCAGCAGCCCCCAGACCCTCCGACCCGGCGGCACTGAAGCTTTCTTT

j_gene: TRBJ2-3
d_gene: -
abundance: -
v_gene: TRBV30
CDR3aa: CAWSPGNADTQYF
CDR3nt: TGTGCCTGGAGTCCGGGGAACGCAGATACGCAGTATTTT

j_gene: TRBJ2-7
d_gene: TRBD2
abundance: few
v_gene: TRBV10-3
CDR3aa: CAISVSGGEYEQYF
CDR3nt: TGTGCCATCAGTGTATCGGGGGGAGAGTACGAGCAGTACTTC

j_gene: TRBJ1-5
d_gene: -
abundance: -
v_gene: TRBV3-1/TRBV3-2
CDR3aa: CASSQADNQPQHF
CDR3nt: TGTGCCAGCAGCCAGGCTGACAATCAGCCCCAGCATTTT

j_gene: TRBJ1-1
d_gene: -
abundance: -
v_gene: TRBV6-6
CDR3aa: CASSPWGDTEAFF
CDR3nt: TGTGCCAGCAGTCCTTGGGGGGACACTGAAGCTTTCTTT

j_gene: TRBJ2-1
d_gene: TRBD1
abundance: few
v_gene: TRBV19
CDR3aa: CASSIIPDRYYNEQFF
CDR3nt: TGTGCCAGTAGTATAATTCCGGACAGGTACTACAATGAGCAGTTCTTC

j_gene: TRBJ1-5
d_gene: -
abundance: -
v_gene: TRBV9
CDR3aa: CASSVGDISNQPQHF
CDR3nt: TGTGCCAGCAGCGTAGGGGACATTAGCAATCAGCCCCAGCATTTT

j_gene: TRBJ1-2
d_gene: TRBD1
abundance: few
v_gene: TRBV6-2/TRBV6-3
CDR3aa: CASSYRGQGVNGYTF
CDR3nt: TGTGCCAGCAGTTATCGGGGACAGGGAGTGAATGGCTACACCTTC

j_gene: TRBJ2-4
d_gene: TRBD1
abundance: -
v_gene: TRBV28
CDR3aa: CASSSSTGYVDIQYF
CDR3nt: TGTGCCAGCAGTTCCTCGACAGGGTATGTTGACATTCAGTACTTC

j_gene: TRBJ2-5
d_gene: TRBD1
abundance: few
v_gene: TRBV7-9
CDR3aa: CASSWGQGRETQYF
CDR3nt: TGTGCCAGCAGCTGGGGACAGGGGAGAGAGACCCAGTACTTC

j_gene: TRBJ1-5
d_gene: TRBD1
abundance: once
v_gene: TRBV5-5
CDR3aa: CASSLDRGRNQPQHF
CDR3nt: TGTGCCAGCAGTTTGGACAGGGGGCGGAATCAGCCCCAGCATTTT

j_gene: TRBJ2-1
d_gene: -
abundance: once
v_gene: TRBV2
CDR3aa: CASSEAHQQFF
CDR3nt: TGTGCCAGCAGTGAAGCACATCAGCAGTTCTTC

j_gene: TRBJ1-1
d_gene: -
abundance: -
v_gene: TRBV10-1
CDR3aa: CASSEGDGDTEAFF
CDR3nt: TGCGCCAGCAGTGAAGGGGATGGGGACACTGAAGCTTTCTTT

j_gene: TRBJ2-7
d_gene: -
abundance: -
v_gene: TRBV29-1
CDR3aa: CSVAWGTGSREQYF
CDR3nt: -

j_gene: TRBJ2-3
d_gene: TRBD1
abundance: -
v_gene: TRBV6-5
CDR3aa: CASSPGQGFTDTQYF
CDR3nt: TGTGCCAGCAGCCCGGGACAGGGGTTCACAGATACGCAGTATTTT

j_gene: TRBJ1-2
d_gene: TRBD1
abundance: -
v_gene: TRBV7-9
CDR3aa: CASSFWDRVGGYTF
CDR3nt: TGTGCCAGCAGCTTTTGGGACAGGGTTGGTGGCTACACCTTC

j_gene: TRBJ2-3
d_gene: -
abundance: -
v_gene: TRBV5-6
CDR3aa: CASSGGSALTDTQYF
CDR3nt: TGTGCCAGCAGCGGAGGAAGCGCCCTCACAGATACGCAGTATTTT